One TCR beta chain is described in this entry. The sample comes from a study of control samples from healthy donors and cancer patients. Assay used: immunoSEQ multiplex PCR; TCRdb lists only in-frame clones, some missing. Of a few hundred thousand clones in the sample, 90% were seen once. There are 15 residues in the CDR3. Trimming removed 4 bases from V and 1 base from J; junction bases left unmatched: 3. The germline V gene has CDR1 SGHRS and CDR2 YFSETQ. This clonotype was sampled from a man aged 35-49 years with head and neck cancer. The sequencing sample was made of PBMCs. This rearrangement joins TRBV5-1 to TRBJ2-2, with 8 nucleotides matching TRBD1. The CDR3 DNA reads as TGCGCCAGCAGCCAAGGGACAGGGAACACCGGGGAGCTGTTTTTT. As protein: CASSQGTGNTGELFF.